A selection of T cell receptor beta chains follows, all from one sample in a study of blood T cell repertoires in COVID-19. The protocol was immunoSEQ multiplex PCR, while the TCRdb copy is restricted to in-frame clones and leaves out a portion. This sample carries fewer than 200,000 clones, roughly 85% of them seen once, and the ten largest clones take under 4.5%. Sequencing was performed on PBMCs or T cells enriched from blood (not recorded which). These receptors were obtained from a woman in her forties or fifties who had recovered from COVID-19. The CDR3 runs from the conserved cysteine through the conserved F or W. The order of the fields is CDR3 protein, CDR3 DNA, V gene, clone size, D gene, J gene, CDR3 length. The D gene is left open where the match is weak. Clone size is shown for a subset of rows, as once, few, many or a class of expanded clone.

cdr3_aa: CASSFGLGGTEAFF; cdr3_nt: TGTGCCAGCAGCTTCGGTTTGGGGGGCACTGAAGCTTTCTTT; v_call: TRBV7-9; clone_size: -; d_call: -; j_call: TRBJ1-1; cdr3_length: 14
cdr3_aa: CASSYSPGLASEQFF; cdr3_nt: TGTGCCAGCAGTTACTCCCCGGGACTAGCTAGCGAGCAGTTCTTC; v_call: TRBV6-2/TRBV6-3; clone_size: -; d_call: TRBD2; j_call: TRBJ2-1; cdr3_length: 15
cdr3_aa: CASSYRQGTNSPLHF; cdr3_nt: TGCGCCAGCAGCTACCGACAGGGAACAAACTCACCCCTCCACTTT; v_call: TRBV5-1; clone_size: -; d_call: TRBD1; j_call: TRBJ1-6; cdr3_length: 15
cdr3_aa: CASSSTTAEMNTEAFF; cdr3_nt: TGCGCCAGCAGCTCAACAACAGCCGAGATGAACACTGAAGCTTTCTTT; v_call: TRBV5-1; clone_size: once; d_call: -; j_call: TRBJ1-1; cdr3_length: 16
cdr3_aa: CASSLGQGFSTEAFF; cdr3_nt: TGCGCCAGCAGCTTGGGACAGGGGTTTTCCACTGAAGCTTTCTTT; v_call: TRBV5-1; clone_size: -; d_call: TRBD1; j_call: TRBJ1-1; cdr3_length: 15
cdr3_aa: CASTEWAHPGGGEDTQYF; cdr3_nt: TGTGCCAGCACCGAATGGGCTCATCCAGGGGGCGGTGAGGATACGCAGTATTTT; v_call: TRBV28; clone_size: -; d_call: TRBD1; j_call: TRBJ2-3; cdr3_length: 18
cdr3_aa: CAWSVLLGQEAFF; cdr3_nt: TGTGCCTGGAGTGTACTTCTGGGACAAGAAGCTTTCTTT; v_call: TRBV30; clone_size: -; d_call: -; j_call: TRBJ1-1; cdr3_length: 13
cdr3_aa: CASFQGMGTEAFF; cdr3_nt: TGTGCCAGCTTCCAGGGGATGGGGACTGAAGCTTTCTTT; v_call: TRBV18; clone_size: -; d_call: -; j_call: TRBJ1-1; cdr3_length: 13
cdr3_aa: CAWSVLRGGYTF; cdr3_nt: TGTGCCTGGAGTGTACTTAGGGGAGGCTACACCTTC; v_call: TRBV30; clone_size: once; d_call: -; j_call: TRBJ1-2; cdr3_length: 12
cdr3_aa: CASSPGQGGGAFTEAFF; cdr3_nt: TGCGCCAGCAGCCCGGGACAGGGAGGGGGCGCCTTCACTGAAGCTTTCTTT; v_call: TRBV4-1; clone_size: -; d_call: TRBD1; j_call: TRBJ1-1; cdr3_length: 17
cdr3_aa: CASSEWGTGGTDTQYF; cdr3_nt: TGTGCCAGCAGTGAATGGGGGACAGGGGGCACAGATACGCAGTATTTT; v_call: TRBV25-1; clone_size: -; d_call: TRBD1; j_call: TRBJ2-3; cdr3_length: 16
cdr3_aa: CASATTGWDQPQHF; cdr3_nt: TGTGCCAGCGCTACGACAGGATGGGATCAGCCCCAGCATTTT; v_call: TRBV25-1; clone_size: -; d_call: -; j_call: TRBJ1-5; cdr3_length: 14
cdr3_aa: CASSQDRERELFF; cdr3_nt: TGCGCCAGCAGCCAAGATCGTGAGCGGGAACTGTTTTTT; v_call: TRBV4-3; clone_size: once; d_call: -; j_call: TRBJ1-4; cdr3_length: 13
cdr3_aa: CASSRQVISDRDYGYTF; cdr3_nt: TGTGCCAGCAGCCGGCAGGTTATATCAGACCGAGACTATGGCTACACCTTC; v_call: TRBV4-2; clone_size: -; d_call: -; j_call: TRBJ1-2; cdr3_length: 17
cdr3_aa: CASRRTSGNEQFF; cdr3_nt: TGTGCCAGCAGGCGAACTAGCGGCAATGAGCAGTTCTTC; v_call: TRBV27; clone_size: -; d_call: TRBD2; j_call: TRBJ2-1; cdr3_length: 13
cdr3_aa: CASSYSHRLYGYTF; cdr3_nt: TGTGCCAGCAGTTACTCCCACAGGTTATATGGCTACACCTTC; v_call: TRBV6-2/TRBV6-3; clone_size: -; d_call: -; j_call: TRBJ1-2; cdr3_length: 14
cdr3_aa: CASSQDPLAGEVGETQYF; cdr3_nt: TGTGCCAGCAGCCAAGATCCCCTTGCGGGAGAGGTCGGAGAGACCCAGTACTTC; v_call: TRBV4-2; clone_size: -; d_call: TRBD2; j_call: TRBJ2-5; cdr3_length: 18
cdr3_aa: CATRRGSNQPQHF; cdr3_nt: TGTGCCACACGGCGGGGTAGCAATCAGCCCCAGCATTTT; v_call: TRBV6-5; clone_size: few; d_call: -; j_call: TRBJ1-5; cdr3_length: 13
cdr3_aa: CASTLQSAGIYNEQFF; cdr3_nt: TGTGCCAGCACCCTCCAGTCAGCGGGGATCTACAATGAGCAGTTCTTC; v_call: TRBV7-2; clone_size: -; d_call: TRBD2; j_call: TRBJ2-1; cdr3_length: 16
cdr3_aa: CASTRRGIGPTGELFF; cdr3_nt: TGTGCCAGCACCCGAAGGGGGATAGGGCCCACCGGGGAGCTGTTTTTT; v_call: TRBV7-9; clone_size: -; d_call: -; j_call: TRBJ2-2; cdr3_length: 16
cdr3_aa: CASSLGQDRELFF; cdr3_nt: TGTGCCAGCAGTTTGGGCCAGGACAGGGAGCTGTTTTTT; v_call: TRBV12-3/TRBV12-4; clone_size: -; d_call: -; j_call: TRBJ2-2; cdr3_length: 13
cdr3_aa: CASSPRGGKETQYF; cdr3_nt: TGTGCCAGCAGCCCTCGAGGAGGGAAAGAGACCCAGTACTTC; v_call: TRBV4-2; clone_size: few; d_call: -; j_call: TRBJ2-5; cdr3_length: 14
cdr3_aa: CASSPRTSGRGNEQFF; cdr3_nt: TGTGCCAGCAGCCCCCGGACTAGCGGGAGAGGGAATGAGCAGTTCTTC; v_call: TRBV7-9; clone_size: -; d_call: TRBD2; j_call: TRBJ2-1; cdr3_length: 16
cdr3_aa: CASSQVVRGEAFF; cdr3_nt: TGTGCCAGCAGCCAAGTCGTCAGGGGTGAAGCTTTCTTT; v_call: TRBV14; clone_size: few; d_call: -; j_call: TRBJ1-1; cdr3_length: 13
cdr3_aa: CASSTNPQENTDTQYF; cdr3_nt: TGTGCCAGCAGCACAAATCCACAGGAGAACACAGATACGCAGTATTTT; v_call: TRBV9; clone_size: -; d_call: -; j_call: TRBJ2-3; cdr3_length: 16
cdr3_aa: CASGMGGAQHF; cdr3_nt: TGTGCCAGTGGAATGGGAGGGGCACAGCATTTT; v_call: TRBV19; clone_size: -; d_call: -; j_call: TRBJ1-5; cdr3_length: 11
cdr3_aa: CASSQPGQTNEKLFF; cdr3_nt: TGCGCCAGCAGCCAGCCAGGGCAAACTAATGAAAAACTGTTTTTT; v_call: TRBV4-1; clone_size: -; d_call: -; j_call: TRBJ1-4; cdr3_length: 15
cdr3_aa: CASSFRGNNQPQHF; cdr3_nt: TGTGCCAGCAGTTTTAGGGGGAACAATCAGCCCCAGCATTTT; v_call: TRBV28; clone_size: -; d_call: -; j_call: TRBJ1-5; cdr3_length: 14
cdr3_aa: CASSSPSQGQNTIYF; cdr3_nt: TGTGCCAGCAGTTCCCCCTCCCAGGGGCAGAACACCATATATTTT; v_call: TRBV27; clone_size: -; d_call: -; j_call: TRBJ1-3; cdr3_length: 15
cdr3_aa: CASSSQGPEAFF; cdr3_nt: TGTGCCAGCAGTTCCCAGGGTCCTGAAGCTTTCTTT; v_call: TRBV12-3/TRBV12-4; clone_size: -; d_call: -; j_call: TRBJ1-1; cdr3_length: 12
cdr3_aa: CASSSRTGLGVWETQYF; cdr3_nt: TGTGCCAGCAGTTCTAGGACAGGGTTAGGAGTTTGGGAGACCCAGTACTTC; v_call: TRBV27; clone_size: once; d_call: TRBD1; j_call: TRBJ2-5; cdr3_length: 17
cdr3_aa: CASSARVPYGYTF; cdr3_nt: TGTGCCAGCAGTGCCCGGGTCCCTTATGGCTACACCTTC; v_call: TRBV25-1; clone_size: few; d_call: -; j_call: TRBJ1-2; cdr3_length: 13
cdr3_aa: CASSRWGDQPQHF; cdr3_nt: TGTGCCAGCTCCCGCTGGGGAGATCAGCCCCAGCATTTT; v_call: TRBV2; clone_size: once; d_call: -; j_call: TRBJ1-5; cdr3_length: 13
cdr3_aa: CAWSAGPGTSGGIDTQYF; cdr3_nt: TGTGCCTGGAGTGCCGGTCCCGGGACTAGCGGGGGTATAGATACGCAGTATTTT; v_call: TRBV30; clone_size: -; d_call: TRBD2; j_call: TRBJ2-3; cdr3_length: 18
cdr3_aa: CASSIGERWPQHF; cdr3_nt: TGTGCCAGTAGTATCGGGGAGAGGTGGCCCCAGCATTTT; v_call: TRBV19; clone_size: -; d_call: -; j_call: TRBJ1-5; cdr3_length: 13
cdr3_aa: CATGTAYSNQPQHF; cdr3_nt: TGTGCCACCGGGACAGCTTATAGCAATCAGCCCCAGCATTTT; v_call: TRBV6-5; clone_size: -; d_call: TRBD1; j_call: TRBJ1-5; cdr3_length: 14
cdr3_aa: CASSIPSVVEKLFF; cdr3_nt: TGTGCCAGTAGTATTCCCTCGGTGGTTGAAAAACTGTTTTTT; v_call: TRBV19; clone_size: -; d_call: -; j_call: TRBJ1-4; cdr3_length: 14
cdr3_aa: CASSPPTGTKFHTF; cdr3_nt: TGTGCCAGCAGTCCTCCTACAGGTACCAAATTCCACACCTTC; v_call: TRBV28; clone_size: once; d_call: -; j_call: TRBJ1-2; cdr3_length: 14
cdr3_aa: CASILRAAYNSPLHF; cdr3_nt: TGTGCCAGCATCCTGCGGGCTGCCTATAATTCACCCCTCCACTTT; v_call: TRBV28; clone_size: -; d_call: -; j_call: TRBJ1-6; cdr3_length: 15
cdr3_aa: CASRATGVGNTIYF; cdr3_nt: TGTGCCAGCAGGGCGACAGGGGTGGGAAACACCATATATTTT; v_call: TRBV6-5; clone_size: -; d_call: TRBD1; j_call: TRBJ1-3; cdr3_length: 14
cdr3_aa: CASSLTGEGEKLFF; cdr3_nt: TGCGCCAGCAGCTTGACGGGAGAGGGCGAAAAACTGTTTTTT; v_call: TRBV5-1; clone_size: -; d_call: -; j_call: TRBJ1-4; cdr3_length: 14
cdr3_aa: CASSSRRTGRFADTQYF; cdr3_nt: TGTGCCAGCAGCTCCCGTAGAACCGGGAGATTCGCAGATACGCAGTATTTT; v_call: TRBV7-2; clone_size: -; d_call: -; j_call: TRBJ2-3; cdr3_length: 17